This T cell receptor beta chain was sequenced during a study of blood T cells in healthy people across ages. A second PCR of roughly 6 to 12 cycles used a sample-barcoded 5' primer and a J-beta primer mix. TCRdb itself ran the 5' RACE reads through MiXCR, one entry per CDR3 protein. Of roughly 570,000 distinct CDR3 sequences listed, 25% to 30% are singletons. The CDR3 runs 16 residues. Germline V gene data show CDR1 as SGHTA and CDR2 as FQGNSA. Losses at the gene ends were 5 bases for V and 1 base for J; bases not matched to a gene: 10. This receptor was obtained from a woman aged 70-85 years in good health. The sequenced sample was blood. V gene TRBV7-2 combines with J gene TRBJ1-2, with 7 bases that match TRBD1. In nucleotides, the CDR3 is TGTGCCAGCAGCCTCGGAGGGGGCGCTTATAACTATGGCTACACCTTC. Translation gives CASSLGGGAYNYGYTF.